This T cell receptor beta chain was captured in a study of cytomegalovirus exposure and HLA in healthy donors (dated by TCRdb to the late 2010s). Study-level background: A later analysis indicated that the roughly 120 validation repertoires were generated on the platform also employed for the 700 or so repertoires of the first cohort. To predict cytomegalovirus infection status, the study brought together high-throughput TCR immunosequencing, statistical association of individual TCRs with disease status, and machine learning. The study aimed to test whether cataloging public T cell receptors could reveal signatures of past pathogen exposure. Along with the roughly 710-subject first cohort, a separate validation cohort of around 110 different subjects was used.

CDR1 and CDR2 (SNHLY, FYNNEI) derive from the germline V gene. The germline V and J ends show losses of 10 bases and 3 bases respectively, and no gene match explains 2 bases of the junction. The CDR3 measures 12 amino acids from cysteine to phenylalanine. The only DNA kept is the CDR3, 36 bases in frame from the first base. Worth noting for this clone: This receptor's antigen is unknown. No base qualities exist here, and no much larger clone lies one base off it.

What the work shows at the level of the full study, not this receptor alone: A total of fewer than 200 TCR beta chains were listed by the study as associated with cytomegalovirus. Cytomegalovirus status was reported to be diagnosed by the classifier with high specificity and sensitivity in both the original and validation cohorts. Most TCR sequences were observed very rarely across donors, whereas some public TCRs were present in many individuals. The validation cohort had no HLA typing available for a later analysis, so co-occurrence within that cohort was assessed over all 130 or so repertoires. A few of the identified cytomegalovirus-associated TCR beta chains were confirmed in vitro to be specific for cytomegalovirus antigens. The authors suggested that the approach could potentially be extended to other disease states and immunological phenotypes. In a later analysis, TCRs clustered in the first cohort were found to also tend to co-occur in the approximately 110 validation repertoires, with 94% of cluster scores above 0.

Donors formed part of the validation cohort, which comprised over a hundred subjects and was distinct from the first cohort of roughly 600 subjects. Library construction relied on the immunoSEQ multiplex PCR assay. The study's own analysis went as follows. A statistical classification framework was built for diagnosing cytomegalovirus status from the catalog of TCR beta chain sequences. TCRdb limited this immuneACCESS table to in-frame rearrangements with V and J called. A share of clones is missing; checked studies link under half to unresolved V genes, and the rest is unexplained. V, J and clone size reflect that table, while D and trimming were determined from the DNA. This sample gives over 150,000 clones in total; around 85% of them show up just once. About 16% of the sample rests with the top ten.

This chain joins TRBV2 to TRBJ2-2, with 7 middle bases fitting TRBD2. The TCR sequence derives from a man younger than 30 in good health and CMV-seropositive. The sequenced sample was PBMCs. The sequenced DNA is TGTGCCACGGGACTATACACCGGGGAGCTGTTTTTT. It codes for CATGLYTGELFF.